These 31 T cell receptor beta chains share one sample of origin, sequenced in a study of shared clonotypes between healthy human individuals (dated by TCRdb to 2020 to 2021). The receptor library was made with the immunoSEQ multiplex PCR assay. TCRdb mirrors the immuneACCESS table, restricted to in-frame sequences. Some clones are absent from its copies; in checked studies, under half trace to an unresolved V gene, and the reason for the others is unknown. For this sample there are about 2.4 million clones; roughly 93% appear just once. Jointly, the top ten make up roughly 0.36% of the sample. The sequenced material came from naive CD4+ T cells from PBMCs. This specimen's cell subset or site label, interpreted: CD45RA+ positively selected. The receptors derive from a man between 18 and 35 years old in good health. Some clones in this sample may be carry-over from other donors' samples.

This sequence joins TRBV15 and TRBJ1-2; the D is unclear. Germline CDR1 LNHNV, CDR2 YYDKDF (reference sequence). CDR3 length: 15 amino acids. Trimming removed 1 base at V and 0 bases at J, with 9 bases between. CDR3 sequence reads: CATSRGLGSNYGYTF. The CDR3, as DNA: TGTGCCACCAGCAGAGGACTGGGGTCTAACTATGGCTACACCTTC.

This clone occurred a few times. This chain connects TRBV6-5 to TRBJ1-1, with D perhaps matching TRBD1 (5 bases). The V end was cut by 5 bases, the J end by 11 bases, with 24 bases between. The CDR3 spans 15 residues. Germline loops: CDR1 MNHEY, CDR2 SVGAGI. CDR3 in amino acids: CASSPNPRPGRGAFF. The CDR3 DNA reads TGTGCCAGCAGTCCAAATCCCCGGCCAGGGAGAGGGGCTTTCTTT.

The J gene is TRBJ2-1, the V gene TRBV5-8; TRBD2 agrees at 8 bases. The CDR3 sequence is 15 residues long. Germline V gives CDR1 SGHTS, CDR2 YDEGEE. The ends lost 3 bases at V and 5 bases at J; junction bases unmatched: 7. The CDR3 DNA is TGTGCCAGCAGCTCGGCGGGAGGAACCCACAATGAGCAGTTCTTC. Its translation is CASSSAGGTHNEQFF.

The CDR3 protein is CASSYSGGARTGELFF. CDR3 coding DNA: TGTGCCAGCAGTTACTCTGGGGGGGCGAGGACCGGGGAGCTGTTTTTT. J is TRBJ2-2 and V is TRBV6-6; tentatively, D is TRBD2 (7 bases). CDR3 length: 16 amino acids. V gave up 0 bases and J gave up 5 bases, with 13 bases separating them. Germline assignment: CDR1 MNHNY and CDR2 SVGAGI (reference sequence).

The chain uses TRBV11-2 and TRBJ2-1, with D possibly matching TRBD2 (7 bases). The CDR3 extends over 15 amino acids. Trimming took 3 bases from V and 9 from J, leaving 18 bases between them. Germline CDR1 SGHAT, CDR2 FQNNGV. CDR3 in DNA: TGTGCCAGCAGCTTTGATCTGGCGGGGGCCGTTGAGCAGTTCTTC. Amino acid sequence: CASSFDLAGAVEQFF. The full variable domain, completed using reference TRBV11-2 and TRBJ2-1, is EAGVAQSPRYKIIEKRQSVAFWCNPISGHATLYWYQQILGQGPKLLIQFQNNGVVDDSQLPKDRFSAERLKGVDSTLKIQPAKLEDSAVYLCASSFDLAGAVEQFFGPGTRLTVL.

This clone appeared once. This chain uses TRBV18 with TRBJ2-1; 10 bases align to TRBD2. Looked up from germline, CDR1 is KGHSH and CDR2 is LQKENI. The CDR3 has 15 residues. After removal of 5 bases from V and 0 bases from J, the junction contained 1 base not matched to a gene. In DNA form, the CDR3 reads TGTGCCAGCTCAGCTAGCGGGAGCTCCTACAATGAGCAGTTCTTC. Translating it yields CASSASGSSYNEQFF.

This chain joins TRBV6-5 and TRBJ1-2; possible D gene TRBD1, 5 bases. Trimming cost V 2 bases and J 3 bases, with 13 bases left between them. The CDR3 loop spans 15 amino acids. The germline V gene has CDR1 MNHEY and CDR2 SVGAGI. Here the CDR3 DNA reads TGTGCCAGCAGTTACCCAGGGTCGGGGGACTATGGCTACACCTTC. This codes for CASSYPGSGDYGYTF.

This clone appeared a single time. CDR3 protein: CASSFFNQPQHF. CDR3 bases: TGTGCCAGCAGTTTTTTTAATCAGCCCCAGCATTTT. The J gene is TRBJ1-5, the V gene TRBV27; D is unclear. The CDR3 sequence is 12 residues long. The ends were cut back, 3 bases at V and 4 bases at J, with 4 bases in the middle. Looked up from germline, CDR1 is MNHEY and CDR2 is SMNVEV (reference sequence).

The chain combines TRBV5-1 with TRBJ1-1; D is unclear. The CDR3 runs to 15 residues. V lost 1 base, J lost 4 bases, and 14 bases lay in between. Looked up from germline, CDR1 is SGHRS and CDR2 is YFSETQ. The CDR3 sequence: CASSLSGRGSTEAFF. The CDR3 DNA reads as TGCGCCAGCAGCTTGTCGGGGAGAGGTAGCACTGAAGCTTTCTTT.

The chain joins TRBV9 to TRBJ2-5; 15 nucleotides match TRBD2. The CDR3 totals 14 residues. With V trimmed by 0 bases and J by 11 bases, 2 bases remained unmatched. Looked up from germline, CDR1 is SGDLS and CDR2 is YYNGEE. The CDR3 DNA sequence: TGTGCCAGCAGCGTAGGGACTAGCGGGGGGGATCAGTACTTC. Its protein is CASSVGTSGGDQYF. Filled out from reference TRBV9 and TRBJ2-5, the complete variable domain reads DSGVTQTPKHLITATGQRVTLRCSPRSGDLSVYWYQQSLDQGLQFLIQYYNGEERAKGNILERFSAQQFPDLHSELNLSSLELGDSALYFCASSVGTSGGDQYFGPGTRLLVL.

This CDR3 is CASSSLRDSKNIQYF. For the CDR3, the DNA is TGTGCCAGCAGTTCCCTCCGGGACTCCAAAAACATTCAGTACTTC. The chain uses TRBV28 and TRBJ2-4, with TRBD2 as a possible D gene (6 bases). Germline V CDR1 and CDR2: MDHEN, SYDVKM. The germline V and J ends were trimmed by 4 bases and 2 bases, with 12 bases remaining between them. The length of the CDR3 is 15 residues. Complete variable domain (other parts from reference TRBV28 and TRBJ2-4): DVKVTQSSRYLVKRTGEKVFLECVQDMDHENMFWYRQDPGLGLRLIYFSYDVKMKEKGDIPEGYSVSREKKERFSLILESASTNQTSMYLCASSSLRDSKNIQYFGAGTRLSVL.

The V and J genes are TRBV27 and TRBJ2-1; 16 nucleotides align to TRBD2. J gave up 5 bases and V 5 bases, and 21 bases lay outside the gene matches. In germline, CDR1 is MNHEY, CDR2 SMNVEV (reference sequence). This CDR3 has 22 residues. CDR3 nucleotides: TGTGCCAGCAGTCCACAATCTCCGGGACTAGCGGGAGGGGCCTTTTGGGACAATGAGCAGTTCTTC. This sequence encodes CASSPQSPGLAGGAFWDNEQFF.

J is TRBJ2-3 and V is TRBV11-3, with D unclear. Trimming left V 5 bases short and J 5 bases short, with 11 bases between. The germline CDR1 and CDR2 sequences are SGHNT and YENEEA. The CDR3 runs to 13 residues. CDR3 DNA: TGTGCCAGCAGCGTGTCCTCGGGAGATACGCAGTATTTT. Its protein is CASSVSSGDTQYF.

The chain employs TRBV28 and TRBJ1-5, with D possibly matching TRBD1 (6 bases). The CDR3 length is 16 residues. In germline, CDR1 is MDHEN, CDR2 SYDVKM. V shed 6 bases and J shed 6 bases, with 21 bases lying between them. The DNA for the CDR3 is TGTGCCAGCAGGACTCAGGGGAGGGGGTTTGTTCAGCCCCAGCATTTT. This codes for CASRTQGRGFVQPQHF.

The V and J genes are TRBV27 and TRBJ2-5; D perhaps matches TRBD1 (6 bases). Looked up from germline, CDR1 is MNHEY and CDR2 is SMNVEV (reference sequence). This CDR3 region has 13 residues. The CDR3 here is CGLGPTRGETQYF. CDR3 bases: TGTGGCTTGGGGCCAACCAGGGGAGAGACCCAGTACTTC.

V and J are TRBV29-1 and TRBJ2-7; 7 bases are shared with TRBD1. V trimming: 2 bases; J trimming: 2 bases; junction bases outside the gene matches: 3. The germline V gene encodes CDR1 SQVTM and CDR2 ANQGSEA. The CDR3 consists of 13 residues. This CDR3 is CSVERDSTYEQYF. The CDR3 DNA is TGCAGCGTTGAAAGGGACAGTACCTACGAGCAGTACTTC.

This clone was observed once. The V and J genes are TRBV27 and TRBJ2-7; 8 nucleotides match TRBD1. The germline CDR1 and CDR2 sequences are MNHEY and SMNVEV (reference sequence). With V trimmed by 2 bases and J by 6 bases, 6 bases remained unmatched. The CDR3 totals 14 residues. CDR3: CASSLRGQAPEQYF. The CDR3 DNA reads TGTGCCAGCAGTTTAAGGGGACAGGCTCCCGAGCAGTACTTC.

V gene TRBV20-1 combines with J gene TRBJ2-7; 7 bases fit TRBD2. Germline V gene data show CDR1 as DFQATT and CDR2 as SNEGSKA (reference sequence). Trimming at V came to 6 bases and at J to 3 bases, leaving 2 bases not matched to a gene. The CDR3 runs 11 residues. The CDR3 nucleotides are TGCAGTGCAAAGCGGGACTACGAGCAGTACTTC. Translated: CSAKRDYEQYF.

The J gene is TRBJ2-7, the V gene TRBV21-1; TRBD2 reflects the table's D call only, with no check against the DNA. TRBV21-1 is reported as a pseudogene. The CDR3 length is 17 residues. The CDR3 region is CANPMTSGRHTGYEQYF. CDR3 coding DNA: TGTGCCAACCCGATGACTAGCGGGAGGCACACCGGCTACGAGCAGTACTTC.

As for this clone: Other DNA sequences in this specimen translate into the identical CDR3. The chain uses TRBV7-9 and TRBJ2-1; D gene uncertain. In germline, CDR1 is SEHNR, CDR2 FQNEAQ (reference sequence). The CDR3 covers 12 residues. V lost 1 base and J 7 bases, leaving 5 bases between the germline ends. The CDR3 reads CASSLVGNEQFF. The CDR3 DNA follows: TGTGCCAGCAGCTTAGTAGGGAATGAGCAGTTCTTC.

The gene calls are TRBV5-3 and TRBJ1-1; D uncertain. TRBV5-3 is reported as an ORF; its role is uncertain. CDR3 length equals 14 residues. The germline V and J ends were trimmed by 1 base and 4 bases, with 11 bases remaining between them. Written as DNA, the CDR3 is TGTGCCAGAAGCTTGTGCGGGGTCGCCACTGAAGCTTTCTTT. This encodes CARSLCGVATEAFF.

The V call is TRBV6-1, the J call TRBJ1-5; D is perhaps TRBD1 (5 bases). This CDR3 region has 15 residues. V lost 5 bases and J 2 bases, leaving 13 bases between the germline ends. Germline loops: CDR1 MNHNS, CDR2 SASEGT. The DNA for the CDR3 is TGTGCCAGCAGTATCTCAGGGATTGGCAATCAGCCCCAGCATTTT. It codes for CASSISGIGNQPQHF.

This clone was seen a single time. The CDR3 DNA sequence: TGTGCCAGCAGCCGATTCGGGGGGGTAGGCACTGAAGCTTTCTTT. This translates into CASSRFGGVGTEAFF. V and J are TRBV14 and TRBJ1-1, with a tentative D call TRBD1 (5 bases). The CDR3 consists of 15 residues. Between the trimmed V and J ends, which lost 4 bases and 4 bases, there was a span of 16 bases. Germline V lookup: CDR1 SGHDN, CDR2 FVKESK.

The genes are TRBV28 and TRBJ2-7; 15 positions match TRBD2. In germline, CDR1 is MDHEN, CDR2 SYDVKM. The CDR3 spans 17 residues. With V trimmed by 1 base and J by 5 bases, 6 bases remained unmatched. CDR3 protein: CASSLSLGLAGGHEQYF. The CDR3 DNA follows: TGTGCCAGCAGTTTATCACTAGGACTAGCGGGAGGGCACGAGCAGTACTTC.

The chain links TRBV30 to TRBJ1-3; 7 nucleotides match TRBD1. This CDR3 has 14 amino acids. From germline, CDR1 is GTSNPN and CDR2 SVGIG (reference sequence). V trimming: 2 bases; J trimming: 3 bases; junction bases outside the gene matches: 4. The CDR3 DNA follows: TGTGCCTGGAGTAAGGGGGCGGGTGGAAACACCATATATTTT. Encoded protein: CAWSKGAGGNTIYF.

J is TRBJ2-6 and V is TRBV10-3, with D possibly matching TRBD1 (5 bases). The V and J ends lost 5 bases and 2 bases respectively, with 7 bases between them. Germline V CDR1 and CDR2: ENHRY, SYGVKD. The length of the CDR3 is 14 residues. Here the CDR3 reads CAISPRAGANVLTF. CDR3 in DNA: TGTGCCATCAGTCCCAGGGCTGGGGCCAACGTCCTGACTTTC.

V is TRBV28 and J is TRBJ1-4, with TRBD1 as a possible D gene (6 bases). The ends were cut back, 5 bases at V and 7 bases at J, with 17 bases in the middle. The CDR3 extends over 15 amino acids. Germline V gene sequence: CDR1 MDHEN, CDR2 SYDVKM. The CDR3 sequence is CASSQGSGRGEKLFF. Here the CDR3 DNA reads TGTGCCAGCAGTCAGGGGTCCGGTCGGGGTGAAAAACTGTTTTTT.

The genes are TRBV5-1 and TRBJ1-1; no clear D gene. Germline CDR1 SGHRS, CDR2 YFSETQ. Trimming took off 0 bases at V and 7 bases at J, with 10 bases between the two ends. The CDR3 contains 13 residues. The CDR3 sequence: CASSLAPEFEAFF. CDR3 bases: TGCGCCAGCAGCTTGGCCCCGGAATTTGAAGCTTTCTTT. Supplemented by reference TRBV5-1 and TRBJ1-1, the full variable domain reads KAGVTQTPRYLIKTRGQQVTLSCSPISGHRSVSWYQQTPGQGLQFLFEYFSETQRNKGNFPGRFSGRQFSNSRSEMNVSTLELGDSALYLCASSLAPEFEAFFGQGTRLTVV.

The rearrangement links TRBV29-1 to TRBJ2-1, with 10 bases matching TRBD2. In germline, CDR1 is SQVTM, CDR2 ANQGSEA. The V gene end was trimmed by 6 bases and the J gene end by 9 bases; junction bases not matched to a gene: 11. This CDR3 contains 14 residues. CDR3 bases: TGCAGCGTCGTCGTAGGACTAGCGGCCAGTGAGCAGTTCTTC. Protein sequence: CSVVVGLAASEQFF.

The chain has TRBV18 and TRBJ2-1; TRBD2 is a possible D gene (7 bases). Per germline, CDR1 KGHSH and CDR2 LQKENI. There are 16 residues in the CDR3. Trimming stripped 2 bases from V and 6 bases from J, with 17 bases between. In DNA form, the CDR3 reads TGTGCCAGCTCACCAATGGGGGGGCTATTAGGCAATGAGCAGTTCTTC. It specifies CASSPMGGLLGNEQFF.

The rearrangement joins TRBV7-2 to TRBJ2-6; TRBD1 matches at 8 bases. The J segment lost 4 bases and the V segment lost 2 bases, leaving 10 bases of the junction unmatched. Germline V CDR1 and CDR2: SGHTA, FQGNSA. The CDR3 extends over 18 amino acids. CDR3 amino acids: CASSLSGQVPPGANVLTF. CDR3 coding DNA: TGTGCCAGCAGCTTATCGGGACAGGTCCCCCCCGGGGCCAACGTCCTGACTTTC.